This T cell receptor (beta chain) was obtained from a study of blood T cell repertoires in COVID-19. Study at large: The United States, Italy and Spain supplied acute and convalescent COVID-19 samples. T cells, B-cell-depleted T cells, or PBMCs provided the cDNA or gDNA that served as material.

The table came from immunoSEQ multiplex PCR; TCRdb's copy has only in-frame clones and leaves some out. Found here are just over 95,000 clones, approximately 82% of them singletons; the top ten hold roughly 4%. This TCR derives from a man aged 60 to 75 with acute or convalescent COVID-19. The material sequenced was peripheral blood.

In DNA form, the CDR3 reads TGTGCCACCAGTGACCTATCGGACAGTCAAGAGACCCAGTACTTC. Its protein product is CATSDLSDSQETQYF. This chain uses TRBV24-1 with TRBJ2-5, with D tentatively TRBD1 (6 bases). V was pared by 4 bases and J by 2 bases, with 13 bases between. Germline loops: CDR1 KGHDR, CDR2 SFDVKD. The CDR3 length is 15 residues.